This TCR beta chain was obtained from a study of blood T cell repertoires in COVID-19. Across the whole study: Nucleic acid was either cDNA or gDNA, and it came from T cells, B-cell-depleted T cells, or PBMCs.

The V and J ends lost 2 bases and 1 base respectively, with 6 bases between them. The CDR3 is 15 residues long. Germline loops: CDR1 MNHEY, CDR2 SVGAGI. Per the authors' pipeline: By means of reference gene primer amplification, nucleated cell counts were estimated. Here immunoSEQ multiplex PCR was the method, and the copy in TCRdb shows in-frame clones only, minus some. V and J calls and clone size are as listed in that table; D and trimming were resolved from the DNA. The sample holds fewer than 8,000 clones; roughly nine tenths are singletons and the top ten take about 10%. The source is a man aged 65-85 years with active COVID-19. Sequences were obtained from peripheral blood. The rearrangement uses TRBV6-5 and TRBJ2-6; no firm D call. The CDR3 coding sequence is TGTGCCAGCAGTTACCGTGAGTCTGGGGCCAACGTCCTGACTTTC. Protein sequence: CASSYRESGANVLTF.